The 8 T cell receptor beta chains given below trace back to one sample, sequenced in a study of T cell repertoires in cytomegalovirus infection (dated by TCRdb to between 2018 and 2020). Antigen specificity for these receptors is unknown. Instrument on record: Illumina HiSeq 1500. In-frame beta chains were kept once TCRdb had trimmed the public reads at Q25 with fastp and called clones with MiXCR. Here each entry gathers all rows of one CDR3 protein and keeps the most common genes and DNA. The sample profile shows hundreds of thousands of distinct CDR3 sequences; roughly 30% of them were found once. Clones ranked in the top ten supply around 15% of the sample. The treatment or condition label corresponds to: in vitro stimulation with specific CMV peptide epitopes to enrich CMV-specific T cells. The sequences come from cultured CD8+ T cells from PBMCs, collected from culture after CMV antigen stimulation. All receptors come from a human donor in good health (CMV status not recorded). Some clones in this sample may be carry-over from other donors' samples.

This clonotype was observed many times. The chain has TRBV7-4 and TRBJ1-5; weak D call: TRBD1 (6 bases). Germline CDR1 and CDR2: SGHVT and SQSDAQ. Trimming took off 5 bases at V and 1 base at J, with 9 bases between the two ends. The CDR3 is made up of 14 amino acids. The CDR3 nucleotides read TGTGCCAGCAGCAGGACAGAGAGCAATCAGCCCCAGCATTTT. It codes for CASSRTESNQPQHF.

This clonotype has at least ten counts. The rearrangement uses TRBV7-2 and TRBJ2-1; 8 bases are shared with TRBD2. V lost 5 bases, J lost 7 bases, and 13 bases stayed unmatched. The length of the CDR3 is 16 residues. Looked up from germline, CDR1 is SGHTA and CDR2 is FQGNSA. CDR3 residues: CASSVFKGLGKNEQFF. The CDR3 nucleotides are TGTGCCAGCAGCGTATTTAAGGGACTAGGTAAAAATGAGCAGTTCTTC.

This chain connects TRBV6-5 to TRBJ1-2; 8 bases agree with TRBD1. Germline V gives CDR1 MNHEY, CDR2 SVGAGI. Trimming removed 6 bases from V and 2 bases from J; junction bases left unmatched: 11. The CDR3 length is 16 residues. CDR3 DNA: TGTGCCAGCAGCAGCAGGGGGCGGGTGTTGAACTATGGCTACACCTTC. This encodes CASSSRGRVLNYGYTF.

The chain carries TRBV2 and TRBJ2-2, with 8 positions matching TRBD1. V gave up 7 bases and J gave up 5 bases; unmatched junction bases: 12. The CDR3 spans 16 residues. In germline, CDR1 is SNHLY, CDR2 FYNNEI. The CDR3 loop is CASTPPPQGATGELFF. The CDR3 DNA sequence: TGTGCCAGCACCCCACCCCCCCAGGGGGCGACCGGGGAGCTGTTTTTT.

The V call is TRBV7-9, the J call TRBJ2-5; D might be TRBD1 or TRBD2, each matching 5 bases. Trimming cost V 4 bases and J 5 bases, with 17 bases left between them. This CDR3 contains 15 residues. Germline V lookup: CDR1 SEHNR, CDR2 FQNEAQ (reference sequence). The DNA for the CDR3 is TGTGCCAGCAGCTCGACCCGGGACCCTGAGGAGACCCAGTACTTC. Encoded protein: CASSSTRDPEETQYF.

This clonotype appeared a few times. J is TRBJ2-2 and V is TRBV25-1, with TRBD1 matching over 7 bases. Germline CDR1 MGHDK, CDR2 SYGVNS. Losses at the gene ends were 4 bases for V and 7 bases for J; bases not matched to a gene: 6. The CDR3 sequence is 14 residues long. CDR3 coding DNA: TGTGCCAGCAGTGCACAGGGGTCGGGCGGGGAGCTGTTTTTT. Translation gives CASSAQGSGGELFF.

The chain has TRBV19 and TRBJ2-1, with D unresolved. The CDR3 extends over 12 amino acids. The V gene lost 3 bases and the J gene lost 5 bases, with 5 bases spanning the gap. Germline CDR1 and CDR2: LNHDA and SQIVND (reference sequence). The CDR3: CASSIINNEQFF. The CDR3 region has the DNA TGTGCCAGTAGTATTATCAACAATGAGCAGTTCTTC. Full variable domain (missing parts from reference TRBV19 and TRBJ2-1): DGGITQSPKYLFRKEGQNVTLSCEQNLNHDAMYWYRQDPGQGLRLIYYSQIVNDFQKGDIAEGYSVSREKKESFPLTVTSAQKNPTAFYLCASSIINNEQFFGPGTRLTVL.

This clonotype has ten or more counts. This sequence joins TRBV7-2 and TRBJ1-2; D unresolved. Germline V gene lookup returns CDR1 SGHTA and CDR2 FQGNSA. V was pared by 3 bases and J by 4 bases, with 9 bases between. The CDR3 has 13 residues. The CDR3 DNA reads as TGTGCCAGCAGCTTGGAGACAATCTATGGCTACACCTTC. Amino acids: CASSLETIYGYTF. The full variable domain, completed using reference TRBV7-2 and TRBJ1-2, is GAGVSQSPSNKVTEKGKDVELRCDPISGHTALYWYRQSLGQGLEFLIYFQGNSAPDKSGLPSDRFSAERTGGSVSTLTIQRTQQEDSAVYLCASSLETIYGYTFGSGTRLTVV.